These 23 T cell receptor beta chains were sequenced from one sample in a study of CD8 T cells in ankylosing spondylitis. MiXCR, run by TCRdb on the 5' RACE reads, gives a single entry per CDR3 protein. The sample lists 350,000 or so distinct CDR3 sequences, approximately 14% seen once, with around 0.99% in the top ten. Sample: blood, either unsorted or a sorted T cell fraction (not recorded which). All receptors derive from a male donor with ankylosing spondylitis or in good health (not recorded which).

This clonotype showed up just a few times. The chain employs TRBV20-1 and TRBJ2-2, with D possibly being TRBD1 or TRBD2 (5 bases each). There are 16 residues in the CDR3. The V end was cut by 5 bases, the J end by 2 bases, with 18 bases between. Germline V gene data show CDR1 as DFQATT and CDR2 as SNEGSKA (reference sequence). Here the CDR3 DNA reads TGCAGTGCTTCAGAGGGGTCACGACCTAACACCGGGGAGCTGTTTTTT. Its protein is CSASEGSRPNTGELFF.

CDR3 amino acids: CASSYPGQGAQDGELFF. In DNA, the CDR3 is TGCGCCAGCTCCTACCCGGGACAGGGGGCGCAAGACGGGGAGCTGTTTTTT. The chain uses TRBV5-1 and TRBJ2-2; 12 bases are a match to TRBD1. V lost 7 bases and J lost 7; bases outside the gene matches: 14. The CDR3 sequence is 17 residues long. The V gene's germline CDR1 is SGHRS and CDR2 YFSETQ.

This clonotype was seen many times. The CDR3 reads CASSLGQAGTEAFF. The CDR3 DNA reads TGCGCCAGCAGCTTGGGACAGGCTGGGACTGAAGCTTTCTTT. V is TRBV5-1 and J is TRBJ1-1; possibly TRBD1 for D (6 bases). Per germline, CDR1 SGHRS and CDR2 YFSETQ. Trimming cost V 0 bases and J 5 bases, with 11 bases left between them. CDR3 length: 14 amino acids.

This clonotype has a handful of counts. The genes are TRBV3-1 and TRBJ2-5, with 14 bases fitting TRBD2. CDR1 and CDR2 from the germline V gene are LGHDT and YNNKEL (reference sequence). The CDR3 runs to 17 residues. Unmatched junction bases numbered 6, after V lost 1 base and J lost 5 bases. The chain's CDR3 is CASSQGLAGGPGETQYF. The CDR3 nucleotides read TGTGCCAGCAGCCAAGGACTAGCGGGAGGGCCGGGGGAGACCCAGTACTTC.

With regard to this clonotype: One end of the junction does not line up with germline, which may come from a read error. DNA of the CDR3: TGTGCCAGCAGTTTGGTAGGGGGTAAAACTGGAGCTTTCTTT. Translating gives CASSLVGGKTGAFF. The chain carries TRBV27 and TRBJ1-1; tentative D call: TRBD1 (6 bases). There are 14 residues in the CDR3. Germline V gene lookup returns CDR1 MNHEY and CDR2 SMNVEV (reference sequence).

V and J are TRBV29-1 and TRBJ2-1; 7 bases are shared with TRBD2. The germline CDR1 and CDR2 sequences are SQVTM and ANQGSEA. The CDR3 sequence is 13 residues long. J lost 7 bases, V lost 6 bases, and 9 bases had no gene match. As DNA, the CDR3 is TGCAGCGTCGCCGGGAGGATTGAGAATGAGCAGTTCTTC. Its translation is CSVAGRIENEQFF.

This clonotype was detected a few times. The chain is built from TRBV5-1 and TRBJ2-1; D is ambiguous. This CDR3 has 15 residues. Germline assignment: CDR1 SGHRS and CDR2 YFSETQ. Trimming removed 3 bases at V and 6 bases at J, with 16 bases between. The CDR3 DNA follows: TGCGCCAGCAGCTCTCTCGATAGCCCGCTCAATGAGCAGTTCTTC. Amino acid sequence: CASSSLDSPLNEQFF.

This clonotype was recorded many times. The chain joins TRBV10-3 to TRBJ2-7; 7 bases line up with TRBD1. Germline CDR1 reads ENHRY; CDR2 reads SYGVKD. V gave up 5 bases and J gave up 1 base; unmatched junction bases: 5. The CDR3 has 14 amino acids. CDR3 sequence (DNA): TGTGCCATCAGTCCCCCGGACAGGTCCTACGAGCAGTACTTC. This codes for CAISPPDRSYEQYF.

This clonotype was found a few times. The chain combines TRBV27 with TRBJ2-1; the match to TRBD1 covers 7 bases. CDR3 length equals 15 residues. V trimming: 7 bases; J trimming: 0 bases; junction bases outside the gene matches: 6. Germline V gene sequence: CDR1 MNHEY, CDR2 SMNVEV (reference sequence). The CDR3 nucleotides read TGTGCCAGCACTCTAGGGGGCTACTCCTACAATGAGCAGTTCTTC. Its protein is CASTLGGYSYNEQFF.

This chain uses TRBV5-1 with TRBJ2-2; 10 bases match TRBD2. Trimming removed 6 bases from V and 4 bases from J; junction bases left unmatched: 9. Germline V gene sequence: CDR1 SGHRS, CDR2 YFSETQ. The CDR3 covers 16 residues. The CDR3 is CASTRGPSGSTGELFF. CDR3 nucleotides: TGCGCCAGCACCCGGGGCCCTAGCGGGAGCACCGGGGAGCTGTTTTTT.

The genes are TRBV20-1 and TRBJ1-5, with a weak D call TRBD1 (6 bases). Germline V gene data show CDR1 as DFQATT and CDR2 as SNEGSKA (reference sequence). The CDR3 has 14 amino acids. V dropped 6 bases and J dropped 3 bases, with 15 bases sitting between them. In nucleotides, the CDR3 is TGCAGTGCCCATGACAGGCATTCCAATCAGCCCCAGCATTTT. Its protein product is CSAHDRHSNQPQHF.

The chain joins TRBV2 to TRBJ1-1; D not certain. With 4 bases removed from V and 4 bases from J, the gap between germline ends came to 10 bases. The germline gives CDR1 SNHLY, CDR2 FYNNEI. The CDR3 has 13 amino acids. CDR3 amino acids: CASSAMGGTEAFF. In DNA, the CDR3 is TGTGCCAGCAGTGCGATGGGAGGCACTGAAGCTTTCTTT.

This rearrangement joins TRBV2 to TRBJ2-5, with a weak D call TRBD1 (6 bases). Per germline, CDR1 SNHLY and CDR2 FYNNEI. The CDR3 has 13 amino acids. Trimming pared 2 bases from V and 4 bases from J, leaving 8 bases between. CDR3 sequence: CASSEWGLETQYF. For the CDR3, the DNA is TGTGCCAGCAGTGAATGGGGGCTAGAGACCCAGTACTTC.

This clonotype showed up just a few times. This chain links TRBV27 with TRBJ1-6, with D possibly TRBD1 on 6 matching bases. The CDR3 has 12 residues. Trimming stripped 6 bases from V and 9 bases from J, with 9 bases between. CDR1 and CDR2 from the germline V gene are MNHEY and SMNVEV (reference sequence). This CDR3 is CASRQGLSPLHF. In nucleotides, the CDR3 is TGTGCCAGCAGGCAGGGGCTTTCACCCCTCCACTTT.

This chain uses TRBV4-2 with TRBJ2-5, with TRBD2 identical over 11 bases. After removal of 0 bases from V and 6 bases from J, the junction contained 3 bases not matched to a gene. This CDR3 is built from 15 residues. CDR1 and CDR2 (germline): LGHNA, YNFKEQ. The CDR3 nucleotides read TGTGCCAGCAGCCAAGAACTAGCGGGGGAAAAGACCCAGTACTTC. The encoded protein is CASSQELAGEKTQYF.

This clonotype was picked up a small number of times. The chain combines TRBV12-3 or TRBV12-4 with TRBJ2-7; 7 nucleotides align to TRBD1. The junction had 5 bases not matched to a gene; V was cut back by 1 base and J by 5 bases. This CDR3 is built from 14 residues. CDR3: CASSLGQGTNEQYF. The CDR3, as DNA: TGTGCCAGCAGTTTAGGACAGGGTACCAACGAGCAGTACTTC.

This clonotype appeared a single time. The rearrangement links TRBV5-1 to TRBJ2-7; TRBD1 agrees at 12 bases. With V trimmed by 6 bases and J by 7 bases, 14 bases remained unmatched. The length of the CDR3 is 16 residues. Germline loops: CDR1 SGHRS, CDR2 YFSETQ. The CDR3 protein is CASIPEPGQGAYEQYF. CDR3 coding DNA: TGCGCCAGCATCCCCGAACCGGGACAGGGGGCGTATGAGCAGTACTTC.

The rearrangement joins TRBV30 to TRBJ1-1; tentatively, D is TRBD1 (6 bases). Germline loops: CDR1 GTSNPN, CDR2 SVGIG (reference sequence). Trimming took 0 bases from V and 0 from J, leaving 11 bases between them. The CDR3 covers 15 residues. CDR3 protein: CAWSVRGAMNTEAFF. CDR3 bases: TGTGCCTGGAGTGTAAGGGGGGCCATGAACACTGAAGCTTTCTTT.

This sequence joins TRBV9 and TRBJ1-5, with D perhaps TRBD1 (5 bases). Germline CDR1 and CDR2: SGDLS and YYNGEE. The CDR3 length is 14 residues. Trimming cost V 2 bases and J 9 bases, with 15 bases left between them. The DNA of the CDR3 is TGTGCCAGCAGCGTCCGGGACCGGGATGGGCCCCAGCATTTT. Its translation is CASSVRDRDGPQHF.

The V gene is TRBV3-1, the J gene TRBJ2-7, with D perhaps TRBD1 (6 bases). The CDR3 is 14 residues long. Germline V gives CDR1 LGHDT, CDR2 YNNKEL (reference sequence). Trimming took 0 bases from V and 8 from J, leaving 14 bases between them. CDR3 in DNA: TGTGCCAGCAGCCAAGATCTAAACAGGGTAAAGCAGTACTTC. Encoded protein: CASSQDLNRVKQYF.

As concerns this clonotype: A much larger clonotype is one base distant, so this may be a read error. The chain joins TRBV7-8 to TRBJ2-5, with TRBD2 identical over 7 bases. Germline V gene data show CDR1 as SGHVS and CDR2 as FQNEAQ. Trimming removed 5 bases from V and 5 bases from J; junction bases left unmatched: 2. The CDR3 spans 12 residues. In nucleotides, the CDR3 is TGTGCCAGCAGCCACGGGGGGGAGACCCAGTACTTC. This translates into CASSHGGETQYF.

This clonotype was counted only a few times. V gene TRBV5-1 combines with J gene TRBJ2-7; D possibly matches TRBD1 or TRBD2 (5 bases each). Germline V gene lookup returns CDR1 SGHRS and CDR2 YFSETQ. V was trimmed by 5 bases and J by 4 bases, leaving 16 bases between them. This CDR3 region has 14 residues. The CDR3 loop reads CASRRRDGQYEQYF. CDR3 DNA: TGCGCCAGCAGGAGACGGGACGGCCAATACGAGCAGTACTTC.

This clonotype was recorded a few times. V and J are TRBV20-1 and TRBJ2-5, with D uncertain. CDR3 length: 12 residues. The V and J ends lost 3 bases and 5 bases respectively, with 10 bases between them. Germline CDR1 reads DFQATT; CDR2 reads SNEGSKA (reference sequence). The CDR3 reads CSASRPWETQYF. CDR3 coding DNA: TGCAGTGCTAGTCGTCCTTGGGAGACCCAGTACTTC.